A single sample gave rise to the 3 T cell receptor beta chains below, sequenced in a study of blood T cells in healthy people across ages. A second PCR, run for roughly 7 to 11 cycles, used a sample-barcoded 5' primer plus a J-beta primer mix. Using its own MiXCR run on the 5' RACE reads, TCRdb lists one record per CDR3 protein. Among 800,000 to 950,000 distinct CDR3 sequences, 40% to 60% were seen once, and the ten largest hold around an eighth. Sequenced sample: blood. The source of these receptors is a man aged 30 to 45 in good health.

V usage is TRBV7-9 and J usage is TRBJ2-7, with TRBD1 identical over 8 bases. CDR1 and CDR2 from the germline V gene are SEHNR and FQNEAQ (reference sequence). The CDR3 length is 14 residues. V shed 4 bases, J shed 3 bases, and the junction held 5 bases outside the gene matches. For the CDR3, the DNA is TGTGCCAGCAGCTCGGACAGGGCAAGCTACGAGCAGTACTTC. Its translation is CASSSDRASYEQYF.

V is TRBV3-1 and J is TRBJ1-4; D is ambiguous. The germline V gene encodes CDR1 LGHDT and CDR2 YNNKEL (reference sequence). The CDR3 extends over 14 amino acids. V gave up 1 base and J gave up 8 bases, with 11 bases separating them. The CDR3 sequence is CASSQGTSGEKLFF. CDR3 DNA sequence: TGTGCCAGCAGCCAAGGTACATCGGGGGAAAAACTGTTTTTT.

V is TRBV6-5 and J is TRBJ1-5; D is undetermined. V was trimmed by 4 bases and J by 2 bases, leaving 12 bases between them. Germline V gene sequence: CDR1 MNHEY, CDR2 SVGAGI. The CDR3 has 15 residues. The CDR3 coding sequence is TGTGCCAGCAGTTTTAGACCCGGAGGCAATCAGCCCCAGCATTTT. Translation: CASSFRPGGNQPQHF.